Listed below are T cell receptor beta chains from one sample, sequenced in a study of a mutant IDH1 vaccine in newly diagnosed glioma. Using immunoSEQ multiplex PCR, the repertoire was profiled, and TCRdb retains in-frame clones only, with some absent. The sample has 65,000 to 70,000 clones; about 86% are singletons. The material was peripheral blood mononuclear cells (PBMCs), obtained from a glioma patient treated with radiotherapy, temozolomide or both. The receptor source for this set is a woman in her late teens or twenties with glioma. Some clones in this sample may be carry-over from other donors' samples. Both conserved end residues are part of each CDR3. Each record gives: J gene, V gene, D gene, clone size, CDR3 DNA, CDR3 protein. D genes are given only for firm matches. Clone size appears in some rows only: once, few, many, or a class for an expanded clone.

TRBJ2-5 TRBV10-3 NA NA TGTGCCATCAGTCCGGGCCTTAACCTCCAAGAGACCCAGTACTTC CAISPGLNLQETQYF
TRBJ1-1 TRBV19 NA few TGTGCGGTAGGGGCGGAGTGGACTGAAGCTTTCTTT CAVGAEWTEAFF
TRBJ2-1 TRBV5-1 TRBD1 NA TGCGCCAGCACCCCAGGGGGAAATGAGCAGTTCTTC CASTPGGNEQFF
TRBJ2-7 TRBV11-2 TRBD2 NA TGTGCCAGCAGCAGTAGGCCAAAGGGCGGGAGGAGGAACGAGCAGTACTTC CASSSRPKGGRRNEQYF
TRBJ1-3 TRBV7-6 NA NA TGTGCCAGCAGCTTAGATGAGGGGACCGTGCACACCATATATTTT CASSLDEGTVHTIYF
TRBJ2-2 TRBV27 NA NA TGTGCCAGCAGGGAAGGGGGGGGGATTAACACCGGGGAGCTGTTTTTT CASREGGGINTGELFF
TRBJ1-5 TRBV19 NA NA TGTGCCAGTAGGACGCAGGGGTATAGCAATCAGCCCCAGCATTTT CASRTQGYSNQPQHF
TRBJ1-6 TRBV5-1 NA NA TGCGCCAGCAAATACAGTCCGGAGGGTTCACCCCTCCACTTT CASKYSPEGSPLHF
TRBJ1-3 TRBV5-6 TRBD1 NA TGTGCCAGCAGCTTGCGTGGACAGGCGGGAAACACCATATATTTT CASSLRGQAGNTIYF
TRBJ1-5 TRBV7-8 TRBD1 NA TGTGCCAGCAGCCTCGACAGGGTAGGCAATCAGCCCCAGCATTTT CASSLDRVGNQPQHF
TRBJ2-7 TRBV19 NA NA TGTGCCAGTAGTACCCCCGGGTTTTACGAGCAGTACTTC CASSTPGFYEQYF